This T cell receptor beta chain was recovered during a study of T cells in Graves' hyperthyroidism and ophthalmopathy. This clonotype was picked up a small number of times. What it recognizes is unknown. Amplification of TCR beta CDR3 regions was performed using RNA transcripts as template. HTBI primers were the set used in a first-round RT-PCR of the TCR CDR3. TCRdb reanalysed the multiplex PCR reads using MiXCR and keeps one entry per CDR3 protein. The data contain 700,000 or so distinct CDR3 sequences, roughly 15% of them singletons. Overall study results and limits: The model's output predicted ophthalmopathy at a median of roughly 6.9 months prior to onset. Most clonotypes expanded in thyroid above 0.001 were likewise present in blood.

Germline CDR1 reads MNHNS; CDR2 reads SASEGT. V lost 6 bases, J lost 5 bases, and 17 bases lay in between. This CDR3 is built from 15 residues. A NOSPECS grade of at least 4, a Clinical Activity Score of at least 3 and duration under 3 months were recorded in ophthalmopathy patients. Thyroid ultrasound, orbital computed tomography, clinical symptoms, and serum thyroxine and TRAb underpinned diagnoses. The chain links TRBV6-1 to TRBJ2-1, with TRBD1 as a possible D gene (6 bases). Sequencing was done on a sample of blood. This receptor was taken from a woman aged 45-65 years with Graves' ophthalmopathy. In DNA form, the CDR3 reads TGTGCCAGCAGGAACCAGTGGGGGCCGAACAATGAGCAGTTCTTC. It yields the protein CASRNQWGPNNEQFF.